This TCR beta chain was identified during a study of blood T cell repertoires in COVID-19. Looking at the study overall: T cells, B-cell-depleted T cells, or PBMCs supplied cDNA or gDNA.

Repertoires were generated with immunoSEQ multiplex PCR, while TCRdb's copy carries only in-frame clones and drops some. The sample includes 97,000 or so clones, 90% of them seen just once. The V gene end was trimmed by 5 bases and the J gene end by 2 bases; junction bases not matched to a gene: 6. Germline CDR1 and CDR2: SGHTA and FQGNSA. The CDR3 is 15 amino acids. Sequences were obtained from peripheral blood. The rearrangement joins TRBV7-2 to TRBJ2-5, with TRBD1 matching over 9 bases. The receptor's source is a middle-aged man with acute or convalescent COVID-19. CDR3 amino acids: CASSLGTGNQETQYF. The CDR3 DNA sequence: TGTGCCAGCAGCCTCGGGACAGGGAATCAAGAGACCCAGTACTTC.